This T cell receptor beta chain was documented in a study of naive and memory T cell subsets (dated by TCRdb to about 2017). Background for the entire study: An open-source, UMI-based TCR alpha and beta sequencing pipeline was applied to sorted naive and memory peripheral blood T cell subsets. The functional CMV T cell responses agreed completely with IgG serology results. RNA was DNase-treated and reverse transcribed with TCR constant-region primers, mostly using SuperScript III. Broad study findings and their caveats: In both CD4 and CD8 cells, a rise in Gini index and a fall in Shannon and inverse Simpson diversity were observed from naive through CM, EM and EMRA. RNA-based TCR counts may be affected by expression changes linked to T cell activation and differentiation. A few larger clonotypes were present in naive repertoires, especially CD8 naive repertoires, and these clonotypes were possibly memory cells re-expressing CD45RA. Following error correction, more than 90% of naive TCR sequences occurred only once, which made naive abundance distributions much steeper than those of memory subsets. TCR abundance followed a power law whose exponent differed between naive and memory subsets but was consistent across the three individuals. The repertoire findings for the naive and memory subsets could not be validated, as no ground truth was available. A clonotype was defined as a single alpha or beta chain sequence rather than as a paired alpha/beta receptor.

The library came from UMI-ligation and nested PCR. The beta constant-region primer consisted of an equimolar mixture of two oligonucleotides that together covered TRBC1 and TRBC2. The ligated cDNA went through four rounds of PCR with nested alpha and beta constant-region primers together with the SP2 primer. A single-stranded oligonucleotide bearing the SP2 primer plus a 12-nucleotide UMI was ligated onto the 3' end of the cDNA by T4 RNA ligase 1. The ligation reaction was incubated at 16°C for about 20-25 hours. PCR2 was usually performed as a SYBR Green qPCR and halted at a preset threshold so that over-amplification would not occur. Every purification after the first one was done using Agencourt AMPure XP magnetic beads. Libraries were quantified by Qubit and checked on a TapeStation, with a main peak expected near 650 bp. The pooled libraries were sequenced on an Illumina MiSeq using v2 2x251 paired-end kits, which usually yielded roughly 0.85-2.1 million reads per sample. Each sample library was pooled at approximately 4.2 nM, and about 5-7% PhiX was included to improve cluster recognition. From the authors' description of their analysis: FASTQ reads processed by Demultiplexor were assigned V and J genes by Decombinator through tag matching that tolerated a single base-pair mismatch. By using UMIs, Collapsinator corrected both sequencing errors and the frequency errors caused by PCR heterogeneity. CDR3Translator translated TCRs and extracted CDR3s from the conserved cysteine to the FGXG phenylalanine, flagging non-productive sequences. Repertoires were subsampled to equal numbers of UMI-defined TCRs before Gini, Shannon entropy and inverse Simpson indices were calculated. Within the linear range, a power law was fitted by maximum likelihood to the distributions of clonotype abundance. On one naive CD8 sample, the pipeline and MIGEC gave similar UMI counts, unique TCR numbers and clonal distributions. In one analysis, naive TCRs that were also found in any memory subset of the same donor were excluded from the naive repertoire. A set of several thousand CMV-associated CDR3 sequences, compiled from VDJdb and a published dataset, was used to search the repertoires. TCRdb passed the public sequencing reads through fastp at Q25 and MiXCR, retaining productive beta sequences. Each record represents a unique CDR3 protein, reported with the most common genes and DNA among its rows. The V and J calls and clone size are TCRdb's, not the authors'. The sample table contains approximately 140,000 distinct CDR3 sequences; only one count was recorded for roughly 23% of them. The biggest ten clones account for 0.09% to 0.13% of the sample.

The CDR3 measures 14 amino acids from cysteine to phenylalanine. The DNA shown is the 42-base CDR3, in frame from base 1. Trimming takes 6 bases off V and 4 bases off J; junction bases not matched to a gene: 7. On this clonotype itself: What antigen it recognizes has not been identified. No per-base quality is available; no much larger clone lies one base away.

From the second PCR step onward, the TCR alpha chain libraries and the TCR beta chain libraries were amplified separately. CMV status of each donor was established by measuring IFNgamma production from CD4+ T cells after fresh PBMCs were stimulated overnight with CMV viral lysate. CD4 T cells were positively selected using Miltenyi beads, after which CD8 T cells were positively selected from the CD4-negative fraction. Cells stained for CD3, CD4, CD8, CD45RA, CD27 and a live/dead dye were sorted on a BD Aria II into four subsets by CD45RA and CD27. Blood came from a few healthy volunteers, each fractionated into CD4 and CD8 T cells and then into four differentiation subsets. Roughly 0.11 L of peripheral blood was collected from each donor, and PBMC were isolated by Ficoll-Paque PLUS density-gradient centrifugation. Sorted cells were lysed in RLT buffer, after which RNA was extracted using a Qiagen RNeasy kit and stored at -80 degrees C.

Sequenced sample: naive CD4+ T cells from blood. The cell subset or site label here, explained by the study, means: naive T cells, CD45RA high CD27+. The TCR was taken from a human donor in good health. The V gene is TRBV12-3 or TRBV12-4 and the J gene is TRBJ1-1; the central 8 bases match TRBD1. The base sequence is TGTGCCAGCAGCTACGGCAGGGGGCTCACTGAAGCTTTCTTT. Its protein reads: CASSYGRGLTEAFF.